The clone carrying this TCR beta chain was seen a few times. What it recognizes is unknown. These data are taken from a study of cytomegalovirus exposure and HLA in healthy donors. The overall study: Early release data held 85 million or so unique TCRs from HLA-typed donors.

60 Vbeta and 13 Jbeta primers were used in PCR. This table comes from immunoSEQ multiplex PCR, and its TCRdb copy is limited to in-frame clones, with some not included. The sample lists about 130,000 clones, 73% occurring once. Whole-study results and caveats: Differences between HLA loci emerged in a later analysis of TCR association rates, with DRB1 most and HLA-C fewest. The classifier reportedly diagnosed cytomegalovirus status with high specificity and sensitivity.

V lost 0 bases to trimming and J lost 0 bases; unmatched junction nucleotides: 12. The CDR3 sequence is 20 residues long. Germline V gene lookup returns CDR1 MGHRA and CDR2 YSYEKL. The specimen was PBMCs. The chain uses TRBV4-1 and TRBJ2-7; 12 bases fit TRBD1. The sequence was obtained from a man in his sixties in good health and CMV-seropositive. This chain's CDR3 is CASSQDPRDRGPLNSYEQYF. In DNA, the CDR3 is TGCGCCAGCAGCCAAGATCCCCGGGACAGGGGGCCATTGAACTCCTACGAGCAGTACTTC.